The table lists the clone carrying this T cell receptor (beta chain) with many counts. These data originate in a study of T cells in Graves' hyperthyroidism and ophthalmopathy. CDR3 size: 18 residues. V lost 3 bases and J lost 3, with 22 bases in between. RNA transcripts were the template for amplifying TCR beta CDR3 regions. The primer set for the first-round RT-PCR of the TCR CDR3 was HTBI. TCRdb fed the multiplex PCR reads into MiXCR, producing one record per CDR3 protein. Of over 200,000 distinct CDR3 sequences in the sample, roughly 15% are singletons; the top ten hold about an eighth. This TCR derives from a woman aged 35 to 49 with Graves' hyperthyroidism that later progressed to Graves' ophthalmopathy. Sequences were obtained from blood. The rearrangement uses TRBV12-3 or TRBV12-4 and TRBJ2-3, with a tentative D call TRBD2 (6 bases). The CDR3 protein is CASSFRPRGRLFTDTQYF. In nucleotides, the CDR3 is TGTGCCAGCAGTTTTCGGCCACGAGGGAGGTTGTTTACAGATACGCAGTATTTT.